The 27 T cell receptor beta chains below all came from one sample that was sequenced in a study of T cell repertoires in ileal Crohn's disease (dated by TCRdb to the late 2010s). Library preparation was by the immunoSEQ multiplex PCR assay. Not all clones reach the TCRdb copy of this immuneACCESS table, which keeps in-frame sequences only. Checked studies attribute under half of the gap to unresolved V genes and leave the rest unexplained. Within this sample are about 17,000 clones, with over 50% of them counted one time only. 5.5% to 7% of the sample lies in the top ten. Sequencing was performed on ileal tissue. The receptor source for this set is an adult with Crohn's disease.

On this clone itself: Other nucleotide sequences in the sample specify the same CDR3. The chain joins TRBV6-5 to TRBJ2-7; 7 bases line up with TRBD2. Trimming cost V 2 bases and J 6 bases; bases outside gene matches: 4. The CDR3 is 13 amino acids. Germline values: CDR1 MNHEY, CDR2 SVGAGI. The DNA for the CDR3 is TGTGCCAGCAGTTACGAGGGAGGGTCCGAGCAGTACTTC. Translation gives CASSYEGGSEQYF.

V and J are TRBV7-2 and TRBJ2-1; D ambiguous. The V end lost 1 base, the J end lost 0 bases, and 4 bases lay between the germline ends. Germline V gene data show CDR1 as SGHTA and CDR2 as FQGNSA. CDR3 length: 14 amino acids. The CDR3 DNA reads TGTGCCAGCAGCTTAGTCGGCTCCTACAATGAGCAGTTCTTC. Translated, it gives CASSLVGSYNEQFF. The whole variable domain, filled in from reference TRBV7-2 and TRBJ2-1, reads GAGVSQSPSNKVTEKGKDVELRCDPISGHTALYWYRQSLGQGLEFLIYFQGNSAPDKSGLPSDRFSAERTGGSVSTLTIQRTQQEDSAVYLCASSLVGSYNEQFFGPGTRLTVL.

This clone has more than one count but fewer than ten. The V and J genes are TRBV28 and TRBJ2-1, with a tentative D call TRBD1 (6 bases). The ends were cut back, 4 bases at V and 8 bases at J, with 18 bases in the middle. Germline V gene lookup returns CDR1 MDHEN and CDR2 SYDVKM. The length of the CDR3 is 15 residues. For the CDR3, the DNA is TGTGCCAGCAGTTCCCCCGGGACATCGGGCTATGAGCAGTTCTTC. As protein: CASSSPGTSGYEQFF. Supplemented by reference TRBV28 and TRBJ2-1, the full variable domain reads DVKVTQSSRYLVKRTGEKVFLECVQDMDHENMFWYRQDPGLGLRLIYFSYDVKMKEKGDIPEGYSVSREKKERFSLILESASTNQTSMYLCASSSPGTSGYEQFFGPGTRLTVL.

V gene TRBV18 combines with J gene TRBJ2-5, with 7 bases that match TRBD2. The CDR3 is made up of 14 amino acids. Unmatched junction bases numbered 5, after V lost 2 bases and J lost 5 bases. Germline V gene lookup returns CDR1 KGHSH and CDR2 LQKENI. The DNA for the CDR3 is TGTGCCAGCTCACCAGGGAGGGGCCCGGAGACCCAGTACTTC. It encodes CASSPGRGPETQYF.

In its sample, this clone was seen a few times. The chain couples TRBV30 to TRBJ2-2, with 8 bases that match TRBD2. This CDR3 comprises 16 residues. CDR1 is GTSNPN and CDR2 is SVGIG in the germline V gene (reference sequence). Trimming took 2 bases from V and 6 from J; bases not matched to a gene: 11. CDR3 nucleotides: TGTGCCTGGAGTCGTGGAAGCGGGAGATTGGCCGGGGAGCTGTTTTTT. Amino acid sequence: CAWSRGSGRLAGELFF.

This clone was seen once. The chain links TRBV5-4 to TRBJ2-3; 7 bases line up with TRBD2. Germline-derived CDR1 and CDR2 are SGHNT and YYREEE (reference sequence). V was clipped by 0 bases and J by 6 bases; unmatched bases: 13. The CDR3 loop spans 17 amino acids. The CDR3, as DNA: TGTGCCAGCAGCTTGGAGGGGCTGGGGAGGGCCAGGGATACGCAGTATTTT. Encoded protein: CASSLEGLGRARDTQYF.

V is TRBV6-1 and J is TRBJ2-6, with a possible D match to TRBD1 (6 bases). Germline V gene sequence: CDR1 MNHNS, CDR2 SASEGT. CDR3 size: 15 residues. Trimming pared 6 bases from V and 0 bases from J, leaving 9 bases between. CDR3 coding DNA: TGTGCCAGCAGGGTAGGGGGCTCTGGGGCCAACGTCCTGACTTTC. The encoded protein is CASRVGGSGANVLTF.

This clone has just a few counts. This sequence joins TRBV18 and TRBJ2-3; 7 nucleotides align to TRBD1. This CDR3 has 16 amino acids. Germline V gene sequence: CDR1 KGHSH, CDR2 LQKENI. V trimming: 0 bases; J trimming: 1 base; junction bases outside the gene matches: 4. DNA for the CDR3: TGTGCCAGCTCACCACCCACAGGGGCTGGCACAGATACGCAGTATTTT. Protein product: CASSPPTGAGTDTQYF.

The chain is built from TRBV28 and TRBJ1-1; tentative D call: TRBD1 (6 bases). The CDR3 runs to 15 residues. Germline V CDR1 and CDR2: MDHEN, SYDVKM. Trimming removed 9 bases at V and 4 bases at J, with 21 bases between. CDR3 nucleotides: TGTGCCAGAACAGGGTTGAGTTCGGGGGGCACTGAAGCTTTCTTT. Translated, it gives CARTGLSSGGTEAFF.

The V call is TRBV7-8, the J call TRBJ2-3; 7 bases align to TRBD1. The CDR3 extends over 16 amino acids. Germline V gene data show CDR1 as SGHVS and CDR2 as FQNEAQ. V was pared by 5 bases and J by 0 bases, with 8 bases of the junction left unmatched. CDR3 loop: CASSAMTGRSTDTQYF. DNA of the CDR3: TGTGCCAGCAGCGCAATGACAGGGCGAAGCACAGATACGCAGTATTTT.

The chain links TRBV5-1 to TRBJ2-7; weak D call: TRBD1 (6 bases). The CDR3 totals 15 residues. V was trimmed by 0 bases and J by 2 bases, leaving 12 bases between them. Looked up from germline, CDR1 is SGHRS and CDR2 is YFSETQ. CDR3 residues: CASSLGTGLTYEQYF. Written as DNA, the CDR3 is TGCGCCAGCAGCTTGGGTACAGGGCTTACCTACGAGCAGTACTTC.

This clone appeared a few times. The chain combines TRBV4-2 with TRBJ2-5; 9 bases align to TRBD2. The CDR3 totals 17 residues. The germline V gene encodes CDR1 LGHNA and CDR2 YNFKEQ. Germline trimming cut 0 bases from V and 4 bases from J; bases unmatched to any gene: 9. The CDR3 sequence is CASSQENSGSGRETQYF. As DNA, the CDR3 is TGTGCCAGCAGCCAAGAAAATAGCGGGAGTGGGAGAGAGACCCAGTACTTC.

V and J are TRBV27 and TRBJ1-2; TRBD1 is a possible D gene (6 bases). Between the trimmed V and J ends, which lost 6 bases and 1 base, there was a span of 15 bases. Germline-derived CDR1 and CDR2 are MNHEY and SMNVEV (reference sequence). There are 15 residues in the CDR3. In DNA form, the CDR3 reads TGTGCCAGCAGACTAACAGGGAATTTTAACTATGGCTACACCTTC. Its protein is CASRLTGNFNYGYTF.

V usage is TRBV28 and J usage is TRBJ2-2; TRBD2 might be the D (6 bases). Germline V gives CDR1 MDHEN, CDR2 SYDVKM. Trimming left V 6 bases short and J 1 base short, with 9 bases between. The CDR3 totals 14 residues. The DNA of the CDR3 is TGTGCCAGCAGGTTAGCGGAGAACACCGGGGAGCTGTTTTTT. Its translation: CASRLAENTGELFF.

V usage is TRBV5-1 and J usage is TRBJ1-2; D gene unclear. CDR1 and CDR2 (germline): SGHRS, YFSETQ. V was clipped by 0 bases and J by 0 bases, with 9 bases between them. This CDR3 spans 15 amino acids. CDR3 in DNA: TGCGCCAGCAGCTTGGCACTAGAAGCTAACTATGGCTACACCTTC. It is translated as CASSLALEANYGYTF. Combining the CDR3 with reference TRBV5-1 and TRBJ1-2 gives the whole variable domain KAGVTQTPRYLIKTRGQQVTLSCSPISGHRSVSWYQQTPGQGLQFLFEYFSETQRNKGNFPGRFSGRQFSNSRSEMNVSTLELGDSALYLCASSLALEANYGYTFGSGTRLTVV.

The chain uses TRBV5-1 and TRBJ2-1; 12 nucleotides agree with TRBD1. The V gene's germline CDR1 is SGHRS and CDR2 YFSETQ. The CDR3 length is 15 residues. V dropped 4 bases and J dropped 4; count of bases not matched to a gene: 3. The CDR3 DNA reads TGCGCCAGCAGCCCGGGACAGGGGGCGTACAATGAGCAGTTCTTC. Protein sequence: CASSPGQGAYNEQFF.

This clone was counted a few times. This chain uses TRBV15 with TRBJ1-4; unclear D gene. The CDR3 loop spans 14 amino acids. Germline lookup yields CDR1 LNHNV and CDR2 YYDKDF (reference sequence). Trimming took 5 bases from V and 3 from J, leaving 10 bases between them. CDR3 DNA sequence: TGTGCCACCAGCGAGGAGCGTTCTAATGAAAAACTGTTTTTT. It encodes CATSEERSNEKLFF.

V usage is TRBV7-4 and J usage is TRBJ2-7; 8 nucleotides line up with TRBD1. The germline V gene has CDR1 SGHVT and CDR2 SQSDAQ. This CDR3 is 15 amino acids long. The J segment lost 6 bases and the V segment lost 7 bases, leaving 14 bases of the junction unmatched. The CDR3 nucleotides read TGTGCCAGCATAGGGACAGGCCCTTTGGAAGGCGAGCAGTACTTC. This gives the protein CASIGTGPLEGEQYF.

The chain uses TRBV29-1 and TRBJ2-3; possible D gene TRBD2, 6 bases. V was trimmed by 4 bases and J by 1 base, leaving 12 bases between them. CDR1 is SQVTM, CDR2 ANQGSEA, per germline. The CDR3 covers 14 residues. The CDR3 here is CSVGREHGTDTQYF. The CDR3 DNA follows: TGCAGCGTTGGGAGGGAGCATGGCACAGATACGCAGTATTTT.

The chain joins TRBV6-1 to TRBJ1-1, with a tentative D call TRBD1 (5 bases). The CDR3 covers 13 residues. Trimming removed 6 bases at V and 1 base at J, with 9 bases between. The germline V gene has CDR1 MNHNS and CDR2 SASEGT. In DNA form, the CDR3 reads TGTGCCAGCAGCAAGACAGAGAACACTGAAGCTTTCTTT. The encoded protein is CASSKTENTEAFF.

The sample holds one count of this clone. The chain uses TRBV4-1 and TRBJ1-3; D gene unclear. The CDR3 has 15 residues. V was shortened by 0 bases and J by 0 bases, with 6 bases between the two germline ends. CDR1 is MGHRA and CDR2 is YSYEKL in the germline V gene. The CDR3 here is CASSQDGYSGNTIYF. The CDR3 DNA is TGCGCCAGCAGCCAAGACGGGTACTCTGGAAACACCATATATTTT.

The chain links TRBV5-1 to TRBJ2-3; tentative D call: TRBD2 (5 bases). CDR1 SGHRS and CDR2 YFSETQ come from the germline V gene. V shed 0 bases and J shed 5 bases, with 10 bases lying between them. The CDR3 sequence is 14 residues long. The CDR3 DNA reads TGCGCCAGCAGCTTGGCGGGAAGGGTAGATACGCAGTATTTT. Protein: CASSLAGRVDTQYF.

V and J are TRBV5-1 and TRBJ1-5, with D perhaps matching TRBD1 (5 bases). The germline V and J ends were trimmed by 4 bases and 9 bases, with 17 bases remaining between them. Germline values: CDR1 SGHRS, CDR2 YFSETQ. There are 14 residues in the CDR3. The CDR3 region is CASSPGEGRRPQHF. CDR3 nucleotide sequence: TGCGCCAGCAGCCCAGGAGAGGGGAGGCGGCCCCAGCATTTT.

The CDR3 nucleotides are TGTGCCTGGCGGACAGGGACTGAAGCTTTCTTT. Its protein is CAWRTGTEAFF. This chain joins TRBV30 and TRBJ1-1, with TRBD1 matching 8 bases. The germline V gene has CDR1 GTSNPN and CDR2 SVGIG (reference sequence). The CDR3 length is 11 residues. With V trimmed by 5 bases and J by 5 bases, 1 base remained unmatched.

The V call is TRBV11-2, the J call TRBJ1-2; D call uncertain. The V gene lost 0 bases and the J gene lost 5 bases, with 13 bases spanning the gap. There are 15 residues in the CDR3. In germline, CDR1 is SGHAT, CDR2 FQNNGV. The CDR3 region is CASSLDLQKRYGYTF. DNA of the CDR3: TGTGCCAGCAGCTTAGACCTCCAAAAGCGGTATGGCTACACCTTC.

The rearrangement links TRBV18 to TRBJ2-5, with a possible D match to TRBD2 (6 bases). V lost 0 bases and J lost 4, with 12 bases in between. The germline gives CDR1 KGHSH, CDR2 LQKENI. The CDR3 extends over 15 amino acids. The CDR3 bases are TGTGCCAGCTCACCACCGTTGAGGGGAGGAGAGACCCAGTACTTC. It is translated as CASSPPLRGGETQYF.

The chain is built from TRBV6-1 and TRBJ2-1; no clear D. Germline values: CDR1 MNHNS, CDR2 SASEGT. CDR3 length: 15 residues. Trimming took off 2 bases at V and 8 bases at J, with 16 bases between the two ends. The DNA for the CDR3 is TGTGCCAGCAGTGAATCAACTGCGCAATTATATGAGCAGTTCTTC. It encodes CASSESTAQLYEQFF.